The 2 T cell receptor beta chains below were found in one sample sequenced in a study of beta chain features in type 1 diabetes. The sequenced template was cDNA made from the entire isolated RNA. Here immunoSEQ multiplex PCR was the method, and the copy in TCRdb shows in-frame clones only, minus some. The sample includes almost 350,000 clones, under 8.5% of them seen just once. The specimen was central memory CD4+ T cells from blood. The receptors were gathered from a woman aged 18-30 years in good health.

This chain joins TRBV5-4 and TRBJ1-2; 9 bases agree with TRBD1. This CDR3 is built from 16 residues. Germline values: CDR1 SGHNT, CDR2 YYREEE (reference sequence). The V and J ends lost 2 bases and 3 bases, in that order; junction bases with no gene match: 8. CDR3 DNA: TGTGCCAGCAGCTTTCCGACAGGGGGTAGTCACTATGGCTACACCTTC. Residues: CASSFPTGGSHYGYTF.

This clone was seen a few times. The chain employs TRBV19 and TRBJ2-1; D assignment may be TRBD1 or TRBD2 (5 bases each). Germline CDR1 LNHDA, CDR2 SQIVND (reference sequence). The CDR3 spans 14 residues. The germline V and J ends were trimmed by 4 bases and 8 bases, with 15 bases remaining between them. The CDR3 bases are TGTGCCAGTAGTACGGGCACATGGGGACATGAGCAGTTCTTC. This gives the protein CASSTGTWGHEQFF.